This TCR beta chain was recorded in a study of shared clonotypes between healthy human individuals. The protocol was immunoSEQ multiplex PCR, while the TCRdb copy is restricted to in-frame clones and leaves out a portion. The table includes around 1,000,000 clones, roughly 80% detected once. Trimming cost V 6 bases and J 4 bases; bases outside gene matches: 11. Germline V gene data show CDR1 as SNHLY and CDR2 as FYNNEI. There are 16 residues in the CDR3. This TCR derives from a man between 18 and 29 years old in good health. Some clones in this sample may be carry-over from other donors' samples. The V gene is TRBV2, the J gene TRBJ2-1; 8 bases fit TRBD1. The sample consisted of memory CD4+ T cells from PBMCs. Subset meaning: CD45RA-negative fraction. This chain's CDR3 is CASSLTGDPPYNEQFF. The CDR3 DNA sequence: TGTGCCAGCAGCCTGACAGGGGACCCCCCATACAATGAGCAGTTCTTC.